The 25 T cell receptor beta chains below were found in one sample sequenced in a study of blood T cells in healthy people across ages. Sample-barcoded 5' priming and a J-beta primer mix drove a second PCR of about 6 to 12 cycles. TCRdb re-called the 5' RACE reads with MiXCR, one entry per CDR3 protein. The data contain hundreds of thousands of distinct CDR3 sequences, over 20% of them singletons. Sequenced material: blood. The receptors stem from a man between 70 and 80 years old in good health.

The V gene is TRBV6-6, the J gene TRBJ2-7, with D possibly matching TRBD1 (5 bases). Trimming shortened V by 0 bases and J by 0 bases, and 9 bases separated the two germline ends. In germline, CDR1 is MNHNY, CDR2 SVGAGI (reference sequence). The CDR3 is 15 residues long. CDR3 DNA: TGTGCCAGCAGTTACTCGTGGGGCTCCTCCTACGAGCAGTACTTC. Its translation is CASSYSWGSSYEQYF.

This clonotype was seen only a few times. CDR3: CASSPKQEYEQYF. In DNA form, the CDR3 reads TGTGCCAGCTCACCAAAACAGGAATACGAGCAGTACTTC. The rearrangement uses TRBV18 and TRBJ2-7; a weak D match, TRBD1 (5 bases). Per germline, CDR1 KGHSH and CDR2 LQKENI. CDR3 length equals 13 residues. Trimming cost V 2 bases and J 4 bases, with 9 bases left between them.

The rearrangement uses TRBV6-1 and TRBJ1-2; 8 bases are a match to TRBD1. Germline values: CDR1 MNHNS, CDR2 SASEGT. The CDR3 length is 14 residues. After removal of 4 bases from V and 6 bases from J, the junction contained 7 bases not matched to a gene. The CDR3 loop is CASSGYRGTNGYTF. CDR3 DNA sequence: TGTGCCAGCAGTGGATACAGGGGGACAAATGGCTACACCTTC.

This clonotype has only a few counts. The CDR3 is CASSLAGTALLGAGNTIYF. Written as DNA, the CDR3 is TGCGCCAGCAGCTTGGCTGGGACAGCCCTCTTAGGAGCTGGAAACACCATATATTTT. V and J are TRBV5-1 and TRBJ1-3; TRBD1 aligns across 7 bases. V lost 0 bases, J lost 2 bases, and 14 bases stayed unmatched. This CDR3 has 19 amino acids. Germline V gives CDR1 SGHRS, CDR2 YFSETQ.

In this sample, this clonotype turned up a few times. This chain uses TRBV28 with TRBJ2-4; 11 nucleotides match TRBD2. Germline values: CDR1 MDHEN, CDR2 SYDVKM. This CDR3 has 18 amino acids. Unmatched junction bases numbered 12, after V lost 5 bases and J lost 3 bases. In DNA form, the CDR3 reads TGTGCCAGCAGTATAAACCTTAGCGGGAGGGGGGGCAAAAACATTCAGTACTTC. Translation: CASSINLSGRGGKNIQYF.

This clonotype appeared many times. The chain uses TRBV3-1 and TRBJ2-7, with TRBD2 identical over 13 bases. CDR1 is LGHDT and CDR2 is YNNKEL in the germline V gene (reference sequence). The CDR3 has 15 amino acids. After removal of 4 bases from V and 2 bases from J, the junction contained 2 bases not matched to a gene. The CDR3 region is CASSLLAGGPYEQYF. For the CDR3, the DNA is TGTGCCAGCAGCCTACTAGCGGGAGGGCCCTACGAGCAGTACTTC.

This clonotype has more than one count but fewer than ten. CDR3 sequence reads: CASSQHTLAPNTGELFF. The CDR3 DNA sequence: TGTGCCAGCAGCCAGCACACACTAGCGCCGAACACCGGGGAGCTGTTTTTT. The gene calls are TRBV3-1 and TRBJ2-2; 7 bases line up with TRBD2. This CDR3 is built from 17 residues. Per the germline V gene, CDR1 is LGHDT and CDR2 is YNNKEL (reference sequence). With V trimmed by 3 bases and J by 0 bases, 7 bases remained unmatched.

The CDR3 region has the DNA TGCAGTGCACCAAGGGGCCCCACAGATACGCAGTATTTT. This translates into CSAPRGPTDTQYF. The chain links TRBV20-1 to TRBJ2-3; D may be TRBD1 (5 bases). Germline V gives CDR1 DFQATT, CDR2 SNEGSKA (reference sequence). This CDR3 region has 13 residues. V lost 6 bases to trimming and J lost 2 bases, with 12 bases between them.

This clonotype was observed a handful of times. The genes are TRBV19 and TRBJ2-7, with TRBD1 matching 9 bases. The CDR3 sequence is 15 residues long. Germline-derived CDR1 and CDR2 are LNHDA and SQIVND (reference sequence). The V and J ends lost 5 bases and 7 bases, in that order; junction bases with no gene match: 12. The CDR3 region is CASSVPGQGSREQYF. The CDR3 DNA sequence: TGTGCCAGTAGTGTACCGGGACAGGGATCTCGGGAGCAGTACTTC.

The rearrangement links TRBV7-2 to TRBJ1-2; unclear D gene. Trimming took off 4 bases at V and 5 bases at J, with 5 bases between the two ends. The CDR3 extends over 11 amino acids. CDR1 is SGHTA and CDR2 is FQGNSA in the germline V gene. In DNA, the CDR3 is TGTGCCAGCAGCTCACAGTATGGCTACACCTTC. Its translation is CASSSQYGYTF.

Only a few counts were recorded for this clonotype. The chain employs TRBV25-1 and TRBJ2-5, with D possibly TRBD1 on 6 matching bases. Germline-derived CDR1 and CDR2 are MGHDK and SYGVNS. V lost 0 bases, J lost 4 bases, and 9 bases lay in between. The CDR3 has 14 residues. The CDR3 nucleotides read TGTGCCAGCAGTGAATACCGGGACATAGAGACCCAGTACTTC. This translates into CASSEYRDIETQYF.

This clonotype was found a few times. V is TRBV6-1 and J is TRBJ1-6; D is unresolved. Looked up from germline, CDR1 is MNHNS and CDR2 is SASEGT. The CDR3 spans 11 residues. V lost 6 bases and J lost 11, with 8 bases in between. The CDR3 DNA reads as TGTGCCAGCAGGGACGAAGCACCCCTCCACTTT. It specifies CASRDEAPLHF.

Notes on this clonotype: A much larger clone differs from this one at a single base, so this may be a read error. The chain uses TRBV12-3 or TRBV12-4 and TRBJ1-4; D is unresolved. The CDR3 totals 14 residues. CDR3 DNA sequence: TGTGCCAACAGTTGGAGGGAAGCAAGTGAAAAACTGTTTTTT. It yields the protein CANSWREASEKLFF.

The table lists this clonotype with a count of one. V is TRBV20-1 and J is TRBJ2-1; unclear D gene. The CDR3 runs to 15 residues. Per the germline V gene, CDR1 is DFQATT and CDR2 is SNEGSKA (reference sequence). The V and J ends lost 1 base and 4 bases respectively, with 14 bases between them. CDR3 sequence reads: CSARGWYHEYNEQFF. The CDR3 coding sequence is TGCAGTGCTAGAGGTTGGTACCATGAATACAATGAGCAGTTCTTC.

Here the CDR3 reads CAISERGSNTGELFF. DNA for the CDR3: TGTGCCATCAGTGAAAGGGGGTCTAACACCGGGGAGCTGTTTTTT. V and J are TRBV10-3 and TRBJ2-2; maybe TRBD1 (6 bases). This CDR3 contains 15 residues. The germline V gene encodes CDR1 ENHRY and CDR2 SYGVKD. V lost 3 bases to trimming and J lost 2 bases, with 10 bases between them.

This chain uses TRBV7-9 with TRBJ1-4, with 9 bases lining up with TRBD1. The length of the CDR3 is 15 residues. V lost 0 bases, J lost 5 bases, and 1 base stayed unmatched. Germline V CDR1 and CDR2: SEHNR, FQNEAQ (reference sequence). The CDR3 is CASSLAQGANEKLFF. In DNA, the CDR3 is TGTGCCAGCAGCTTAGCACAGGGGGCGAATGAAAAACTGTTTTTT.

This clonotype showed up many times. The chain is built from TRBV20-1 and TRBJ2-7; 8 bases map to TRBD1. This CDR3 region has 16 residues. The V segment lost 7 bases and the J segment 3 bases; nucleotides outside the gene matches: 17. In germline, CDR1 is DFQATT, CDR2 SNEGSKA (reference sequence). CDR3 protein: CSVQAARTGSIYEQYF. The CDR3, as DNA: TGCAGTGTTCAAGCCGCCCGGACAGGGAGCATCTACGAGCAGTACTTC.

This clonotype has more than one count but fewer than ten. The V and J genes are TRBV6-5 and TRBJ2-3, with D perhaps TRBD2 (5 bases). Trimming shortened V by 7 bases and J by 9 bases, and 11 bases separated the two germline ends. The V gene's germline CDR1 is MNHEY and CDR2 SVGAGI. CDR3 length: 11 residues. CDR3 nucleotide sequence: TGTGCCAGCACGAAGAGGGAGACGCAGTATTTT. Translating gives CASTKRETQYF.

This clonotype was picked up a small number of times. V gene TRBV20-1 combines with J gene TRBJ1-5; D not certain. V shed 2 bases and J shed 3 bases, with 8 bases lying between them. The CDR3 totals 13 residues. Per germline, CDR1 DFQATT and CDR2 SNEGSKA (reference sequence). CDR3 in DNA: TGCAGTGCTAGATCTCGGATCAATCAGCCCCAGCATTTT. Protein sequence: CSARSRINQPQHF.

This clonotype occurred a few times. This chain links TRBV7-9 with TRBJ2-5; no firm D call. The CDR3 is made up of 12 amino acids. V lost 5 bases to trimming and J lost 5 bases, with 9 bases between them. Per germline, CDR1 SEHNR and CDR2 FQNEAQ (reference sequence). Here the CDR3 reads CASSMLTETQYF. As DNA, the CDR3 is TGTGCCAGCAGCATGCTAACGGAGACCCAGTACTTC. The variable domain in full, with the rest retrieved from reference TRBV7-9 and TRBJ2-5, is DTGVSQNPRHKITKRGQNVTFRCDPISEHNRLYWYRQTLGQGPEFLTYFQNEAQLEKSRLLSDRFSAERPKGSFSTLEIQRTEQGDSAMYLCASSMLTETQYFGPGTRLLVL.

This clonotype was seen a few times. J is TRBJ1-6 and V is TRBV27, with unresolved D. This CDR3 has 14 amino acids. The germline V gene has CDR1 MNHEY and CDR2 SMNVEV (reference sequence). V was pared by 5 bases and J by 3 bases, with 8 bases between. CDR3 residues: CASSPGSYNSPLHF. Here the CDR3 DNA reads TGTGCCAGCAGTCCGGGAAGCTATAATTCACCCCTCCACTTT.

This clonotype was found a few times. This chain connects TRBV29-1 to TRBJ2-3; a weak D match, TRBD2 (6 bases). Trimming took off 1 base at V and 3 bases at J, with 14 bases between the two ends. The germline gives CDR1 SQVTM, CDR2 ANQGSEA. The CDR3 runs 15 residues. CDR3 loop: CSVEGLFGSTDTQYF. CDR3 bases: TGCAGCGTTGAAGGGCTTTTCGGGAGTACAGATACGCAGTATTTT.

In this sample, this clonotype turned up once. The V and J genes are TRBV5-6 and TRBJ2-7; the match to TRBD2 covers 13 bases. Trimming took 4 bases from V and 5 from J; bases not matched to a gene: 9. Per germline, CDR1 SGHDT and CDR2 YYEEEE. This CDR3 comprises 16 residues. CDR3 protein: CASSKQGLAGIHEQYF. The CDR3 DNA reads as TGTGCCAGCAGCAAACAGGGACTAGCGGGAATCCACGAGCAGTACTTC.

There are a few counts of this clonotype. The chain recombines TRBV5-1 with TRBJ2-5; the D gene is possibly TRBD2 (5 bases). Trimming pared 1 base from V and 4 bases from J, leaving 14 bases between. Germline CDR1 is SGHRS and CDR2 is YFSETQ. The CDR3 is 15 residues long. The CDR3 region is CASSLTSGNIETQYF. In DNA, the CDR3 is TGCGCCAGCAGCTTGACGTCGGGGAACATAGAGACCCAGTACTTC.

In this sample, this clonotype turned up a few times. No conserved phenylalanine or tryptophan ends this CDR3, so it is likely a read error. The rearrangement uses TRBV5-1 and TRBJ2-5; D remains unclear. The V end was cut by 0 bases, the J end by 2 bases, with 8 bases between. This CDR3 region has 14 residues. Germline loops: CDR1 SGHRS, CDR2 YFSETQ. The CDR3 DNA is TGCGCCAGCAGCTTGGGACTCACGCAAGAGACCCAGTACATC. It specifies CASSLGLTQETQYI.